This passage covers 20 T cell receptor beta chains from one sample sequenced in a study of identical twins. TCRdb fed the 5' RACE reads into MiXCR, producing one record per CDR3 protein. The data show some 570,000 distinct CDR3 sequences, approximately 20% seen once. The same sample was also used in a study of yellow fever vaccine responses in identical twins.

Sequenced: CD4+ T cells sorted from blood. These TCRs come from a woman aged 18-35 years in good health.

This chain joins TRBV20-1 and TRBJ2-7; the D gene is possibly TRBD2 (6 bases). Germline loops: CDR1 DFQATT, CDR2 SNEGSKA (reference sequence). Trimming pared 5 bases from V and 6 bases from J, leaving 8 bases between. The CDR3 spans 10 residues. The CDR3: CSAGTLEQYV. The CDR3 DNA sequence: TGCAGTGCTGGGACTCTCGAGCAGTACGTC.

This rearrangement joins TRBV11-2 to TRBJ2-5, with 11 bases matching TRBD2. Trimming took 2 bases from V and 4 from J; bases not matched to a gene: 6. The CDR3 consists of 16 residues. The V gene's germline CDR1 is SGHAT and CDR2 FQNNGV. CDR3 region: CASSLLTSGGVETQYF. DNA for the CDR3: TGTGCCAGCAGCTTACTCACTAGCGGGGGAGTAGAGACCCAGTACTTC.

This clonotype was seen more than once but under ten times. The V gene is TRBV14, the J gene TRBJ2-2; the D gene could be TRBD1 or TRBD2 (6 bases each). This CDR3 is 18 amino acids long. The V end lost 0 bases, the J end lost 5 bases, and 19 bases lay between the germline ends. CDR1 is SGHDN, CDR2 FVKESK, per germline. Here the CDR3 reads CASSQEFWGPGETGELFF. DNA for the CDR3: TGTGCCAGCAGCCAAGAATTCTGGGGGCCGGGAGAAACCGGGGAGCTGTTTTTT.

The chain uses TRBV9 and TRBJ2-3, with D maybe TRBD2 (6 bases). Germline CDR1 and CDR2: SGDLS and YYNGEE. V lost 4 bases and J 5 bases, leaving 20 bases between the germline ends. This CDR3 has 16 residues. The CDR3 sequence is CASSIRGTLGRDTQYF. The CDR3 DNA is TGTGCCAGCAGCATCCGCGGGACCCTAGGCAGAGATACGCAGTATTTT.

CDR3 in amino acids: CASRRLQGSYEQYF. CDR3 DNA sequence: TGTGCCAGCAGACGGCTACAGGGGTCCTACGAGCAGTACTTC. V is TRBV6-2 or TRBV6-3 and J is TRBJ2-7, with 7 bases identical to TRBD1. The CDR3 sequence is 14 residues long. Germline loops: CDR1 MNHEY, CDR2 SVGEGT. V lost 6 bases to trimming and J lost 1 base; unmatched junction nucleotides: 6.

The chain carries TRBV24-1 and TRBJ2-1, with 13 nucleotides matching TRBD2. The CDR3 is 16 amino acids. J gave up 4 bases and V 7 bases, and 6 bases lay outside the gene matches. Germline assignment: CDR1 KGHDR and CDR2 SFDVKD. CDR3: CATSPTSGGLYNEQFF. The DNA for the CDR3 is TGTGCCACCAGCCCGACTAGCGGGGGGCTATACAATGAGCAGTTCTTC.

This clonotype has a handful of counts. V gene TRBV28 combines with J gene TRBJ2-2; 8 bases line up with TRBD2. The V and J ends lost 4 bases and 3 bases, in that order; junction bases with no gene match: 10. The CDR3 runs to 17 residues. Germline CDR1 MDHEN, CDR2 SYDVKM. The CDR3 nucleotides are TGTGCCAGCAGTTCACTAGCGGCTTTGGGGGACACCGGGGAGCTGTTTTTT. Translated: CASSSLAALGDTGELFF. The full variable domain, its missing parts supplied by reference TRBV28 and TRBJ2-2, is DVKVTQSSRYLVKRTGEKVFLECVQDMDHENMFWYRQDPGLGLRLIYFSYDVKMKEKGDIPEGYSVSREKKERFSLILESASTNQTSMYLCASSSLAALGDTGELFFGEGSRLTVL.

This clonotype has just a few counts. This chain links TRBV27 with TRBJ2-4; maybe TRBD1 (6 bases). V gave up 6 bases and J gave up 13 bases, with 19 bases separating them. The CDR3 is 13 residues long. Germline V gene lookup returns CDR1 MNHEY and CDR2 SMNVEV (reference sequence). CDR3: CASSLNLIGQQYF. The CDR3 DNA follows: TGTGCCAGCAGCCTCAATCTGATCGGACAGCAGTACTTC.

The chain combines TRBV2 with TRBJ2-7; unclear D gene. The germline gives CDR1 SNHLY, CDR2 FYNNEI. The CDR3 is 14 amino acids. The V gene lost 4 bases and the J gene lost 0 bases, with 10 bases spanning the gap. This CDR3 is CASSGQRSSYEQYF. The CDR3 region has the DNA TGTGCCAGCAGTGGCCAGAGAAGCTCCTACGAGCAGTACTTC.

Ten or more counts support this clonotype. The genes are TRBV3-1 and TRBJ2-5; TRBD2 aligns across 8 bases. V lost 1 base to trimming and J lost 7 bases; unmatched junction nucleotides: 2. CDR1 and CDR2 from the germline V gene are LGHDT and YNNKEL (reference sequence). This CDR3 spans 13 amino acids. CDR3 nucleotides: TGTGCCAGCAGCCAAGCGGGACTAGGGACCCAGTACTTC. Residues: CASSQAGLGTQYF.

The chain links TRBV2 to TRBJ1-1, with D hard to call. Germline CDR1 is SNHLY and CDR2 is FYNNEI. This CDR3 region has 15 residues. Trimming pared 1 base from V and 4 bases from J, leaving 13 bases between. CDR3 DNA: TGTGCCAGCAGTGAAGAAGGTGTCGCGGTCACTGAAGCTTTCTTT. As protein: CASSEEGVAVTEAFF.

The gene calls are TRBV7-8 and TRBJ2-7; TRBD2 agrees at 9 bases. The germline V gene has CDR1 SGHVS and CDR2 FQNEAQ. This CDR3 is 16 amino acids long. Trimming took 1 base from V and 0 from J; bases not matched to a gene: 4. CDR3 nucleotides: TGTGCCAGCAGCTTAGAGACTAGCGGTGTCTCCTACGAGCAGTACTTC. Translated: CASSLETSGVSYEQYF.

This clonotype was recorded a few times. This chain links TRBV3-1 with TRBJ1-2; 10 nucleotides match TRBD1. V gave up 8 bases and J gave up 6 bases; unmatched junction bases: 12. The CDR3 is 15 amino acids. Per the germline V gene, CDR1 is LGHDT and CDR2 is YNNKEL (reference sequence). CDR3 DNA sequence: TGTGCCAGCTCCCTGTCGGGACAGGGGATAGATGGCTACACCTTC. Residues: CASSLSGQGIDGYTF. The whole variable domain, remainder taken from reference TRBV3-1 and TRBJ1-2, is DTAVSQTPKYLVTQMGNDKSIKCEQNLGHDTMYWYKQDSKKFLKIMFSYNNKELIINETVPNRFSPKSPDKAHLNLHINSLELGDSAVYFCASSLSGQGIDGYTFGSGTRLTVV.

This clonotype was observed a few times. The chain has TRBV12-3 or TRBV12-4 and TRBJ1-3, with 11 bases identical to TRBD1. V shed 1 base and J 1 base; nucleotides not matched to a gene: 0. CDR3 length: 16 residues. CDR3 sequence: CASSLGDRGSGNTIYF. DNA for the CDR3: TGTGCCAGCAGTTTAGGGGACAGGGGGTCTGGAAACACCATATATTTT.

This clonotype was seen a handful of times. The chain has TRBV10-3 and TRBJ2-1; TRBD2 matches at 11 bases. CDR1 is ENHRY, CDR2 SYGVKD, per germline. The CDR3 sequence is 15 residues long. V dropped 3 bases and J dropped 5; count of bases not matched to a gene: 3. The DNA of the CDR3 is TGTGCCATCAGTGAACGACTAGCGGGGAACAATGAGCAGTTCTTC. Its protein product is CAISERLAGNNEQFF.

Turning to this clonotype: A much larger clone differs by one base, so this may be a read error. The chain joins TRBV7-2 to TRBJ2-1, with TRBD2 as a possible D gene (5 bases). CDR3 length: 14 residues. CDR1 and CDR2 from the germline V gene are SGHTA and FQGNSA. CDR3 sequence (DNA): TGTGCCAGCAGCTTAGTTCGTGGAGGCAATGAGCTGTTCTTC. It encodes CASSLVRGGNELFF.

The chain recombines TRBV28 with TRBJ2-7, with TRBD1 identical over 9 bases. The trim removed 5 bases at V and 5 bases at J, leaving 10 bases unmatched. The germline V gene encodes CDR1 MDHEN and CDR2 SYDVKM. This CDR3 region has 15 residues. Written as DNA, the CDR3 is TGTGCCAGCAGTCCCGGGACAGGGAGTCGGCACGAGCAGTACTTC. It encodes CASSPGTGSRHEQYF.

The chain has TRBV4-1 and TRBJ1-1; 10 bases fit TRBD1. Trimming cost V 1 base and J 5 bases; bases outside gene matches: 7. The CDR3 sequence is 16 residues long. CDR1 is MGHRA and CDR2 is YSYEKL in the germline V gene. Written as DNA, the CDR3 is TGCGCCAGCAGCCAAGGACAGGGGGCCGGGGGGACTGAAGCTTTCTTT. This encodes CASSQGQGAGGTEAFF.

This clonotype was seen only a few times. CDR3 in DNA: TGTGCCAGCAGTGAAGATGAGCAGTTCTTC. It encodes CASSEDEQFF. The chain joins TRBV2 to TRBJ2-1; D is unresolved. Germline CDR1 is SNHLY and CDR2 is FYNNEI. There are 10 residues in the CDR3. The ends were cut back, 1 base at V and 8 bases at J, with 0 bases in the middle.

This clonotype was found once. CDR3 protein: CASSAGGPQETQYF. The CDR3 DNA follows: TGTGCCAGCAGTGCGGGAGGACCCCAAGAGACCCAGTACTTC. The V call is TRBV28, the J call TRBJ2-5, with 8 positions matching TRBD2. Germline V gene sequence: CDR1 MDHEN, CDR2 SYDVKM. The CDR3 loop spans 14 amino acids. Trimming removed 5 bases from V and 1 base from J; junction bases left unmatched: 3.